This TCR beta chain appears in the sequencing data of a study of T cell responses to AZD1222 COVID-19 vaccine. Looking at the study overall: Analysis merged second doses at about 4 or about 12 weeks. Overall study findings and caveats: Among AZD1222 vaccinees, only five to seven were seropositive at baseline. In a largely white British group with more females than males, clonal diversity was possibly underestimated. Spike-specific TCR breadth and depth both grew after two AZD1222 doses.

The table came from immunoSEQ multiplex PCR; TCRdb's copy has only in-frame clones and leaves some out. Of 130,000 to 150,000 clones in the sample, roughly nine tenths were seen once. CDR1 is MNHNS, CDR2 SASEGT, per germline. The V gene lost 0 bases and the J gene lost 0 bases, with 14 bases spanning the gap. This CDR3 region has 17 residues. Points on this clone: Its antigen is not known.

This clonotype originated in an adult in good health. Sequences were derived from peripheral blood, sampled on day 0 of AZD1222 vaccination. The rearrangement uses TRBV6-1 and TRBJ1-1; tentatively, D is TRBD1 (6 bases). The CDR3, as DNA: TGTGCCAGCAGTGAAGCGCTTCGTGGGGGGCTGAACACTGAAGCTTTCTTT. Translated, it gives CASSEALRGGLNTEAFF.